Below are 6 T cell receptor beta chains sequenced from a single sample in a study of T cells in narcolepsy. The assay was immunoSEQ multiplex PCR, and TCRdb's table has in-frame clones only and misses some. This table has roughly 25,000 clones, less than 65% appearing once. The sample was memory (CD45RA-) CD4+ T cells from blood. Receptors were obtained from a human donor in good health.

V and J are TRBV6-5 and TRBJ2-5, with 14 positions matching TRBD2. Germline V gives CDR1 MNHEY, CDR2 SVGAGI. The CDR3 is 15 amino acids. The V gene end was trimmed by 6 bases and the J gene end by 6 bases; junction bases not matched to a gene: 6. CDR3 amino acids: CASRPTSGGAQTQYF. The CDR3 nucleotides read TGTGCCAGCAGGCCGACTAGCGGGGGGGCCCAGACCCAGTACTTC.

The chain has TRBV30 and TRBJ1-5; D is perhaps TRBD1 (5 bases). CDR1 is GTSNPN and CDR2 is SVGIG in the germline V gene (reference sequence). This CDR3 is 14 amino acids long. The V end was cut by 1 base, the J end by 2 bases, with 9 bases between. The CDR3 DNA is TGTGCCTGGAGTGCCGTAGGGGGCAATCAGCCCCAGCATTTT. It yields the protein CAWSAVGGNQPQHF.

This clone appeared once. The rearrangement joins TRBV6-5 to TRBJ1-5, with D possibly being TRBD1 (5 bases). Germline V gene lookup returns CDR1 MNHEY and CDR2 SVGAGI. The CDR3 has 14 amino acids. The V end was cut by 5 bases, the J end by 0 bases, with 8 bases between. The CDR3 DNA follows: TGTGCCAGCAGTGTACAGGTTAGCAATCAGCCCCAGCATTTT. This codes for CASSVQVSNQPQHF.

The rearrangement links TRBV6-5 to TRBJ2-2; D is uncertain. V shed 7 bases and J shed 6 bases, with 9 bases lying between them. CDR1 is MNHEY, CDR2 SVGAGI, per germline. This CDR3 is built from 12 residues. The CDR3 loop reads CASTTFPGELFF. The CDR3 DNA follows: TGTGCCAGCACCACGTTCCCCGGGGAGCTGTTTTTT.

This clone has just a few counts. The chain uses TRBV7-2 and TRBJ2-7, with D uncertain. V lost 0 bases, J lost 9 bases, and 9 bases lay in between. This CDR3 has 12 amino acids. Germline-derived CDR1 and CDR2 are SGHTA and FQGNSA. The CDR3 reads CASSLARSAQYF. The DNA for the CDR3 is TGTGCCAGCAGCTTAGCTAGGTCGGCGCAGTACTTC.

In this sample, this clone turned up once. This rearrangement joins TRBV11-2 to TRBJ1-6; D is unclear. V was pared by 4 bases and J by 11 bases, with 15 bases between. Germline V lookup: CDR1 SGHAT, CDR2 FQNNGV. The CDR3 is 14 amino acids. CDR3 region: CASSSLMSGAPLHF. The CDR3 nucleotides are TGTGCCAGCAGCTCTCTTATGTCGGGCGCACCCCTCCACTTT. Supplemented by reference TRBV11-2 and TRBJ1-6, the full variable domain reads EAGVAQSPRYKIIEKRQSVAFWCNPISGHATLYWYQQILGQGPKLLIQFQNNGVVDDSQLPKDRFSAERLKGVDSTLKIQPAKLEDSAVYLCASSSLMSGAPLHFGNGTRLTVT.